These 11 T cell receptor beta chains were all obtained from the same sample, sequenced in a study of blood T cell repertoires in COVID-19. Libraries were prepared by immunoSEQ multiplex PCR; TCRdb keeps only in-frame clonotypes and omits some of them. The table shows approximately 230,000 clones, with 88% occurring only once. Sequencing was done on a sample of PBMCs or T cells enriched from blood (not recorded which). These receptors originate from a woman aged 45 to 65 with acute COVID-19.

The CDR3 coding sequence is TGTGCCACCAGCAGAGTGGTTCAGGGACAGGGCAATCAGCCCCAGCATTTT. This sequence encodes CATSRVVQGQGNQPQHF. The genes are TRBV15 and TRBJ1-5; 8 positions agree with TRBD1. CDR3 length: 17 residues. The J segment lost 2 bases and the V segment lost 1 base, leaving 7 bases of the junction unmatched. Germline V gene lookup returns CDR1 LNHNV and CDR2 YYDKDF (reference sequence).

The rearrangement joins TRBV9 to TRBJ2-7; possible D gene TRBD1, 6 bases. Trimming took off 3 bases at V and 5 bases at J, with 15 bases between the two ends. Germline V gives CDR1 SGDLS, CDR2 YYNGEE. The CDR3 is made up of 14 amino acids. The CDR3 region is CASSGGQGWNEQYF. DNA of the CDR3: TGTGCCAGCAGCGGGGGACAAGGCTGGAACGAGCAGTACTTC.

This chain connects TRBV28 to TRBJ2-3, with D maybe TRBD2 (6 bases). The V end lost 4 bases, the J end lost 2 bases, and 16 bases lay between the germline ends. The germline V gene has CDR1 MDHEN and CDR2 SYDVKM. The length of the CDR3 is 16 residues. The CDR3 nucleotides are TGTGCCAGCAGTTCCCCTAGTAGCGGCCTCACAGATACGCAGTATTTT. It yields the protein CASSSPSSGLTDTQYF.

This chain connects TRBV5-5 to TRBJ1-5; D gene uncertain. The CDR3 is 17 amino acids. The V gene lost 7 bases and the J gene lost 4 bases, with 24 bases spanning the gap. CDR1 and CDR2 from the germline V gene are SGHKS and YYEKEE (reference sequence). The CDR3 sequence: CASRPKRKERDNQPQHF. CDR3 DNA: TGTGCCAGCCGCCCAAAACGAAAAGAGAGGGATAATCAGCCCCAGCATTTT.

The chain carries TRBV19 and TRBJ2-1; D gene uncertain. The germline V gene encodes CDR1 LNHDA and CDR2 SQIVND (reference sequence). V was shortened by 5 bases and J by 6 bases, with 14 bases between the two germline ends. CDR3 length equals 14 residues. The CDR3 nucleotides read TGTGCCAGTAGTTGGCCTCCCCCCCGCAATGAGCAGTTCTTC. Its translation: CASSWPPPRNEQFF.

This sequence joins TRBV25-1 and TRBJ1-3, with D uncertain. Trimming removed 1 base at V and 0 bases at J, with 10 bases between. The CDR3 consists of 16 residues. Germline values: CDR1 MGHDK, CDR2 SYGVNS. CDR3 residues: CASSEWEGHSGNTIYF. In DNA form, the CDR3 reads TGTGCCAGCAGTGAATGGGAGGGTCACTCTGGAAACACCATATATTTT. Full variable domain (outside the CDR3, taken from reference TRBV25-1 and TRBJ1-3): EADIYQTPRYLVIGTGKKITLECSQTMGHDKMYWYQQDPGMELHLIHYSYGVNSTEKGDLSSESTVSRIRTEHFPLTLESARPSHTSQYLCASSEWEGHSGNTIYFGEGSWLTVV.

The gene calls are TRBV5-1 and TRBJ1-2; D ambiguous. Trimming cost V 4 bases and J 8 bases, with 15 bases left between them. Germline-derived CDR1 and CDR2 are SGHRS and YFSETQ. The CDR3 contains 13 residues. This CDR3 is CASSPALRGGYTF. The CDR3 region has the DNA TGCGCCAGCAGCCCGGCGCTCCGAGGGGGCTACACCTTC.

This clone has a single count. The rearrangement links TRBV7-6 to TRBJ2-3, with D possibly TRBD1 on 6 matching bases. The CDR3 covers 16 residues. Trimming left V 2 bases short and J 5 bases short, with 17 bases between. Germline-derived CDR1 and CDR2 are SGHVS and FNYEAQ. The CDR3: CASSLRARGSGDTQYF. The CDR3 bases are TGTGCCAGCAGCTTAAGGGCCAGGGGTTCCGGAGATACGCAGTATTTT.

The chain combines TRBV5-5 with TRBJ1-1, with D possibly TRBD1 on 5 matching bases. V dropped 3 bases and J dropped 1 base, with 13 bases sitting between them. Germline V lookup: CDR1 SGHKS, CDR2 YYEKEE (reference sequence). The CDR3 has 15 amino acids. The CDR3 protein is CASSSWAGRNTEAFF. Here the CDR3 DNA reads TGTGCCAGCAGCTCCTGGGCGGGACGGAACACTGAAGCTTTCTTT.

This clone was observed a single time. This chain uses TRBV7-9 with TRBJ1-4; tentative D call: TRBD1 (6 bases). This CDR3 has 15 residues. Trimming shortened V by 5 bases and J by 7 bases, and 17 bases separated the two germline ends. Looked up from germline, CDR1 is SEHNR and CDR2 is FQNEAQ (reference sequence). The CDR3 sequence is CASSPLQGWSEKLFF. The CDR3 DNA reads as TGTGCCAGCAGCCCGCTACAGGGTTGGAGTGAAAAACTGTTTTTT. The complete variable domain, with remaining parts taken from reference TRBV7-9 and TRBJ1-4, reads DTGVSQNPRHKITKRGQNVTFRCDPISEHNRLYWYRQTLGQGPEFLTYFQNEAQLEKSRLLSDRFSAERPKGSFSTLEIQRTEQGDSAMYLCASSPLQGWSEKLFFGSGTQLSVL.

This chain joins TRBV12-3 or TRBV12-4 and TRBJ1-1, with D perhaps TRBD1 (6 bases). V dropped 6 bases and J dropped 4 bases, with 12 bases sitting between them. The CDR3 is 13 residues long. CDR3: CASRQTGTTEAFF. For the CDR3, the DNA is TGTGCCAGCAGGCAAACAGGGACCACTGAAGCTTTCTTT.